The rows below give T cell receptor beta chains drawn from one sample of a study of T-cell reconstitution after alpha-beta-depleted transplantation in children. TCRdb independently ran MiXCR on the PCR reads; one entry per CDR3 protein. The data contain hundreds of thousands of distinct CDR3 sequences, roughly 17% of them singletons. Sequencing was performed on PBMCs, mostly from graft donor cells, taken 360 days after TCRalphabeta/CD19-depleted stem cell transplant. The receptors were gathered from a male patient under 10 years old who had a stem cell transplant for acute lymphoblastic leukemia, so the T cells may come from the graft donor. Each CDR3 is given with its conserved first and last residue. D genes are given only for firm matches. A clone size is listed for some rows: how often the clone was seen (once, few, many), or a class if it is expanded.

TRBV20-1	.	.	TRBJ1-1	TGCAGTGTAAGCTGGGCCAGGGCGGACACTGAAGCTTTCTTT	CSVSWARADTEAFF
TRBV21-1	.	few	TRBJ1-5	TGTGCCAGCGGGGGGAACCAGCCCCAGCATTTT	CASGGNQPQHF
TRBV4-2	TRBD2	.	TRBJ2-1	TGTGCCAGCAGCCAAGAGAAGGTGGGGACTAGCATTGAGCAGTTCTTC	CASSQEKVGTSIEQFF
TRBV2	TRBD1	few	TRBJ1-1	TGTGCCAGCAGTGCGCTCAGACAGGGGTCTGAAGCTTTCTTT	CASSALRQGSEAFF
TRBV6-2/TRBV6-3	.	many	TRBJ2-5	TGTGCCAGCAGTTCGTTCGGGCTCCAAGAGACCCAGTACTTC	CASSSFGLQETQYF
TRBV11-2	.	few	TRBJ1-4	TGTGCCAGCAGCTTAGACAGGGCTGAAAAACTGTTTTTT	CASSLDRAEKLFF
TRBV30	TRBD2	.	TRBJ2-7	TGTGCCTGGAACCCGGGACTAGCGGGGTTTGGGGAGCAGTACTTC	CAWNPGLAGFGEQYF
TRBV12-3/TRBV12-4	.	.	TRBJ1-4	TGTGCCAGCAGTTTTCGAGGATATTCGGCAACTAATGAAAAACTGTTTTTT	CASSFRGYSATNEKLFF
TRBV20-1	TRBD1	.	TRBJ2-3	TGCTGTGCTAGCAAACAGGGGGCACCCAAGCGCCAAGATACGCAGTATTTT	CCASKQGAPKRQDTQYF
TRBV5-1	.	.	TRBJ2-1	TGCGCCAGCAGCTTGAGGGGGACGGTAGTGGAGCAGTTCTTC	CASSLRGTVVEQFF
TRBV4-2	TRBD1	.	TRBJ1-2	TGTGCCAGCAGCCAAGATTATCAAGTACAGGGGAAAGGCTACACCTTC	CASSQDYQVQGKGYTF
TRBV28	.	few	TRBJ2-7	TGTGCCAGCAGTTTAATACCAGGATCCTACGAGCAGTACTTC	CASSLIPGSYEQYF
TRBV20-1	.	.	TRBJ2-3	TGCAGTGCTACCCGGGCCGGATCCAGCACAGATACGCAGTATTTT	CSATRAGSSTDTQYF
TRBV12-3/TRBV12-4	.	few	TRBJ2-7	TGTGCCAGCAGTTCCGCGGCAGGCTCCTACGAGCAGTACTTC	CASSSAAGSYEQYF
TRBV28	TRBD1	many	TRBJ1-5	TGTGCCAGCGGGACAGGCAATCAGCCCCAGCATTTT	CASGTGNQPQHF
TRBV10-2	TRBD1	few	TRBJ2-2	TGCGCCACACAGGGGAGAACCGGGGAGCTGTTTTTT	CATQGRTGELFF
TRBV4-1	TRBD1	.	TRBJ2-7	TGCGCCAGCAGCCAAGAAGCCCGACAGGGGAACTACGAGCAGTACTTC	CASSQEARQGNYEQYF
TRBV5-1	TRBD2	.	TRBJ2-1	TGCGCCAGCAGCTTGGTCCCCATAGCGGGAGTCAACTACAATGAGCAGTTCTTC	CASSLVPIAGVNYNEQFF
TRBV15	TRBD2	many	TRBJ2-3	TGTGCCACCAGCAGAGAGGGGGGACTACTGCCTTACCAATGGGAAGATACGCAGTATTTT	CATSREGGLLPYQWEDTQYF
TRBV28	.	few	TRBJ2-7	TGTGCCAGCAGTTTATGGGAAGGGCTCTACGAGCAGTACTTC	CASSLWEGLYEQYF
TRBV27	TRBD2	many	TRBJ2-3	TGTGCCAGCAGTTTAGAGGGACTAGCGGGAACAGATACGCAGTATTTT	CASSLEGLAGTDTQYF
TRBV12-3/TRBV12-4	.	few	TRBJ1-5	TGTGCCAGCAGTTTCCCCGGTGGTCAGCCCCAGCATTTT	CASSFPGGQPQHF
TRBV4-3	.	.	TRBJ2-6	TGCGCCAGCAGCTCACGGGCGGTTGGGGCCAACGTCCTGACTTTC	CASSSRAVGANVLTF
TRBV7-2	.	many	TRBJ1-6	TGTGCCAGCAGCTTATACAGGGATAATTCACCCCTCCACTTT	CASSLYRDNSPLHF
TRBV7-2	TRBD1	.	TRBJ1-3	TGTGCCACTGCACAGGGGCGATCCACTGGAAACACCATATATTTT	CATAQGRSTGNTIYF
TRBV4-2	TRBD2	.	TRBJ2-4	TGTGCCAGCAGCCAAGCTGAGATTAGCGGGATGCTCGCGGCCAAAAACATTCAGTACTTC	CASSQAEISGMLAAKNIQYF
TRBV4-1	TRBD2	few	TRBJ2-7	TGCGCCAGCAGCCTCCTCGGACTAGCGGGGATCTACGAGCAGTACTTC	CASSLLGLAGIYEQYF
TRBV6-2/TRBV6-3	TRBD2	.	TRBJ2-7	TGTGCCAGCAGTTACCCCTCCTGGCGGGAGCTGGGCGAGCAGTACTTC	CASSYPSWRELGEQYF
TRBV9	TRBD2	.	TRBJ2-7	TGTGCCAGCAGCGGCGGGAGCTCCTACGAGCAGTACTTC	CASSGGSSYEQYF
TRBV28	.	few	TRBJ1-5	TGTGCCAGCAGTTCGATAGGGGTCGTCGGCAATCAGCCCCAGCATTTT	CASSSIGVVGNQPQHF
TRBV7-2	.	few	TRBJ2-3	TGTGCCAGCCGTCCAGGTTTAGGATGCGATACGCAGTATTTT	CASRPGLGCDTQYF
TRBV30	TRBD1	.	TRBJ2-5	TGTGCCTGGATGCCGGGCCCGGGACAGACGGAGACCCAGTACTTC	CAWMPGPGQTETQYF
TRBV30	.	.	TRBJ1-1	TGTGCCTGGAGTGTAGGGCGAGCACTATTAGCTTTCTTT	CAWSVGRALLAFF
TRBV20-1	.	.	TRBJ2-1	TGCAGTGCTAGTCTCGTGAAGCTCGGCATTTGGAATGAGCAGTTCTTC	CSASLVKLGIWNEQFF
TRBV7-6	.	.	TRBJ1-1	TGTGCCAGCAGCTTAGCCGGACCAGGCACTGAAGCTTTCTTT	CASSLAGPGTEAFF
TRBV10-3	TRBD2	.	TRBJ2-2	TGTGCCATCAGGGGGACTAGCGGGAGGAACACCGGGGAGCTGTTTTTT	CAIRGTSGRNTGELFF
TRBV5-4	TRBD1	few	TRBJ2-3	TGTGCCAGCAGCACCGTGGACAGGGAGCTCGCCGTTACGCAGTATTTT	CASSTVDRELAVTQYF
TRBV4-3	TRBD2	.	TRBJ2-1	TGCGCCAGCAGCCAAGACCCGACCCCGGGACTAGCGGGAGGGCATGATGGGCAGTTCTTC	CASSQDPTPGLAGGHDGQFF
TRBV28	TRBD1	few	TRBJ2-7	TGTGCCAGCAGAACCTCCGGGACAGGGTTCTACGAGCAGTACTTC	CASRTSGTGFYEQYF